One and the same sample provided the 5 T cell receptor beta chains below, sequenced in a study of blood T cell repertoires in COVID-19. Assay: immunoSEQ multiplex PCR; the TCRdb copy retains only in-frame clones and omits some. The top ten hold around 2% of the sample, which has approximately 73,000 clones, approximately 86% seen once. Source material: peripheral blood. The origin of the receptors is a woman aged 55-75 years with acute or convalescent COVID-19.

The V gene is TRBV21-1, the J gene TRBJ1-2; the listed D gene, TRBD1, was not tested against the DNA. TRBV21-1 is a known pseudogene. CDR3 length: 19 residues. The DNA for the CDR3 is TGTGCCAGCAGCAAAAAGATGGGACAGGGTTTGTTGTGCGGCTATGGCTACACCTTC. Translation gives CASSKKMGQGLLCGYGYTF.

V is TRBV2 and J is TRBJ2-1; 8 nucleotides line up with TRBD2. The V gene's germline CDR1 is SNHLY and CDR2 FYNNEI. After removal of 10 bases from V and 7 bases from J, the junction contained 3 bases not matched to a gene. CDR3 size: 11 residues. The CDR3 loop is CATTGGNEQFF. CDR3 DNA sequence: TGTGCCACAACGGGGGGGAATGAGCAGTTCTTC.

The rearrangement links TRBV6-5 to TRBJ2-1, with TRBD1 identical over 10 bases. V trimming: 2 bases; J trimming: 9 bases; junction bases outside the gene matches: 1. Germline CDR1 is MNHEY and CDR2 is SVGAGI. This CDR3 comprises 13 residues. In DNA form, the CDR3 reads TGTGCCAGCAGTTACCGGGACAGGGGTGAGCAGTTCTTC. Translating it yields CASSYRDRGEQFF.

This clone was recorded a few times. The chain combines TRBV28 with TRBJ2-7; 8 nucleotides match TRBD1. Germline CDR1 reads MDHEN; CDR2 reads SYDVKM. Trimming took 5 bases from V and 5 from J; bases not matched to a gene: 8. This CDR3 region has 14 residues. This CDR3 is CASSIPDRVDEQYF. CDR3 nucleotides: TGTGCCAGCAGTATCCCGGACAGGGTCGACGAGCAGTACTTC.

J is TRBJ1-1 and V is TRBV5-1; TRBD1 matches at 8 bases. CDR3 length: 15 amino acids. J lost 4 bases, V lost 2 bases, and 7 bases had no gene match. Germline V gives CDR1 SGHRS, CDR2 YFSETQ. CDR3: CASSLADREGTEAFF. CDR3 DNA: TGCGCCAGCAGCTTAGCGGACAGGGAAGGCACTGAAGCTTTCTTT. Together with reference TRBV5-1 and TRBJ1-1, the CDR3 gives the full variable domain: KAGVTQTPRYLIKTRGQQVTLSCSPISGHRSVSWYQQTPGQGLQFLFEYFSETQRNKGNFPGRFSGRQFSNSRSEMNVSTLELGDSALYLCASSLADREGTEAFFGQGTRLTVV.